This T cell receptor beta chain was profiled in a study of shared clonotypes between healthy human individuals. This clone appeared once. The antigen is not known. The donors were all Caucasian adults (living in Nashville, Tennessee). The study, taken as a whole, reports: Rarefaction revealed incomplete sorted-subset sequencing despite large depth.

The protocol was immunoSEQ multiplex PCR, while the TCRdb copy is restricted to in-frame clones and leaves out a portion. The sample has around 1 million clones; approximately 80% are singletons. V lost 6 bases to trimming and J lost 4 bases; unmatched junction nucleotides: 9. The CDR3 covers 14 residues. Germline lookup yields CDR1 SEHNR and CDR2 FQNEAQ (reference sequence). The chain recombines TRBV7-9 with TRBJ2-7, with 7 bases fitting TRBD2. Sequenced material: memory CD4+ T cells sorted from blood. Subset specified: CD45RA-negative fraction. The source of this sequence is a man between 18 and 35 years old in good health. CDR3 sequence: CASSSSGGFYEQYF. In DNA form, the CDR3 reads TGTGCCAGCAGTTCCTCCGGGGGGTTTTACGAGCAGTACTTC.